This record covers a single T cell receptor beta chain. CDR3 length: 15 amino acids. CDR1 is SGHRS and CDR2 is YFSETQ in the germline V gene. V gave up 5 bases and J gave up 2 bases, with 14 bases separating them. This sample was taken from a study of T cell responses to AZD1222 COVID-19 vaccine. Libraries were prepared by immunoSEQ multiplex PCR; TCRdb keeps only in-frame clonotypes and omits some of them. The data contain fewer than 130,000 clones, roughly 90% of them seen just once; the ten biggest clones take up around 1.2%. V usage is TRBV5-1 and J usage is TRBJ2-1; D unclear. The sequence came from an adult in good health. The specimen was peripheral blood, collected on day 0 of AZD1222 vaccination. The CDR3 region has the DNA TGCGCCAGCAGTACCGTCCCGAGTGCCTACAATGAGCAGTTCTTC. Translating it yields CASSTVPSAYNEQFF.